The 14 T cell receptor beta chains listed next were all sequenced from one sample in a study of cytomegalovirus exposure and HLA in healthy donors. 13 Jbeta primers and 60 Vbeta primers were used for the PCR. Sequencing was performed with immunoSEQ multiplex PCR; in TCRdb, only in-frame clones are kept and a portion is missing. The repertoire holds about 160,000 clones, 65% to 85% seen once, with about 7.7% in the top ten. The material sequenced was PBMCs. The receptors were sampled from a woman in her twenties or thirties in good health and CMV-seropositive.

This rearrangement joins TRBV7-3 to TRBJ2-1, with D possibly being TRBD1 (5 bases). Germline V gene lookup returns CDR1 SGHTA and CDR2 FQGTGA. This CDR3 region has 12 residues. The V gene lost 1 base and the J gene lost 15 bases, with 13 bases spanning the gap. The CDR3 sequence is CASSLKLLGAFF. The DNA of the CDR3 is TGTGCCAGCAGCTTAAAATTGCTAGGGGCGTTCTTC.

The CDR3 sequence: CSVVRGADNTEAFF. As DNA, the CDR3 is TGCAGCGTTGTACGGGGGGCTGATAACACTGAAGCTTTCTTT. The rearrangement uses TRBV29-1 and TRBJ1-1, with D maybe TRBD1 (6 bases). Between the trimmed V and J ends, which lost 4 bases and 2 bases, there was a span of 14 bases. The germline V gene encodes CDR1 SQVTM and CDR2 ANQGSEA. This CDR3 spans 14 amino acids.

The V and J genes are TRBV13 and TRBJ2-1; 10 bases are shared with TRBD2. The ends lost 7 bases at V and 7 bases at J; junction bases unmatched: 7. CDR1 is PRHDT and CDR2 is FYEKMQ in the germline V gene (reference sequence). This CDR3 has 14 residues. CDR3 amino acids: CASISAGGRNEQFF. CDR3 DNA sequence: TGTGCCAGCATCTCAGCGGGGGGGCGGAATGAGCAGTTCTTC.

This clone was detected a few times. The chain combines TRBV28 with TRBJ1-2, with D possibly being TRBD1 (6 bases). The CDR3 length is 18 residues. Trimming removed 4 bases from V and 3 bases from J, with 24 bases in between. The germline CDR1 and CDR2 sequences are MDHEN and SYDVKM. The CDR3: CASSSSDRDKVNHYGYTF. The CDR3 DNA follows: TGTGCCAGCAGTTCCTCAGACCGGGACAAGGTAAACCACTATGGCTACACCTTC.

The CDR3 reads CASSEQGYNQPQHF. CDR3 DNA: TGTGCCAGCAGTGAACAGGGTTACAATCAGCCCCAGCATTTT. The chain links TRBV6-1 to TRBJ1-5, with D possibly being TRBD1 (5 bases). Germline V gives CDR1 MNHNS, CDR2 SASEGT. CDR3 length: 14 amino acids. With 2 bases removed from V and 3 bases from J, the gap between germline ends came to 8 bases.

This clone has a handful of counts. CDR3 nucleotide sequence: TGTGCCAGCAGCTACCGGGGGGTTGAAGCTTTCTTT. This gives the protein CASSYRGVEAFF. The chain uses TRBV5-8 and TRBJ1-1, with D perhaps TRBD1 (5 bases). This CDR3 is 12 amino acids long. The V gene lost 3 bases and the J gene lost 7 bases, with 10 bases spanning the gap. The germline gives CDR1 SGHTS, CDR2 YDEGEE.

The chain employs TRBV18 and TRBJ2-2; D is unclear. CDR3 length: 13 residues. CDR1 and CDR2 from the germline V gene are KGHSH and LQKENI. V gave up 3 bases and J gave up 1 base, with 3 bases separating them. CDR3 DNA sequence: TGTGCCAGCTCACCCAGGAACACCGGGGAGCTGTTTTTT. It encodes CASSPRNTGELFF.

The chain carries TRBV19 and TRBJ2-7; 7 nucleotides align to TRBD1. V lost 2 bases to trimming and J lost 3 bases; unmatched junction nucleotides: 7. The CDR3 covers 15 residues. CDR1 LNHDA and CDR2 SQIVND come from the germline V gene (reference sequence). The CDR3 nucleotides read TGTGCCAGTAGTATACATCCGGGACAGATCTACGAGCAGTACTTC. Translation: CASSIHPGQIYEQYF.

This chain links TRBV11-2 with TRBJ2-5, with 12 bases identical to TRBD1. From germline, CDR1 is SGHAT and CDR2 FQNNGV. This CDR3 region has 15 residues. With 6 bases clipped from V and 4 bases from J, the junction kept 6 bases outside the gene matches. For the CDR3, the DNA is TGTGCCAGCAGACCGGGACAGGGGGCCCGAGAGACCCAGTACTTC. Translation gives CASRPGQGARETQYF.

V usage is TRBV13 and J usage is TRBJ1-5, with TRBD1 matching over 12 bases. Germline V gives CDR1 PRHDT, CDR2 FYEKMQ (reference sequence). The length of the CDR3 is 14 residues. Trimming cost V 4 bases and J 7 bases; bases outside gene matches: 2. CDR3 protein: CASSSGTGGQPQHF. The CDR3 DNA reads as TGTGCCAGCAGCTCCGGGACAGGGGGCCAGCCCCAGCATTTT.

This chain joins TRBV4-1 and TRBJ2-6; no definite D call. The CDR3 loop spans 18 amino acids. In germline, CDR1 is MGHRA, CDR2 YSYEKL. The germline V and J ends were trimmed by 1 base and 0 bases, with 13 bases remaining between them. CDR3 sequence reads: CASSQGAAIGSGANVLTF. CDR3 sequence (DNA): TGCGCCAGCAGCCAAGGGGCAGCAATAGGCTCTGGGGCCAACGTCCTGACTTTC.

The rearrangement links TRBV28 to TRBJ2-3; TRBD2 aligns across 15 bases. With 5 bases clipped from V and 5 bases from J, the junction kept 5 bases outside the gene matches. The CDR3 spans 16 residues. Germline V gene sequence: CDR1 MDHEN, CDR2 SYDVKM. The CDR3 nucleotides read TGTGCCAGCAGTCTAGGGACTAGCGGGGGGAAAGATACGCAGTATTTT. As protein: CASSLGTSGGKDTQYF.

This clone came up once. The CDR3 here is CASSQERAGSGNTIYF. Here the CDR3 DNA reads TGCGCCAGCAGCCAAGAGAGGGCCGGCTCTGGAAACACCATATATTTT. The rearrangement joins TRBV4-1 to TRBJ1-3; no reliable D call. Germline-derived CDR1 and CDR2 are MGHRA and YSYEKL. The CDR3 consists of 16 residues. Trimming removed 0 bases at V and 0 bases at J, with 9 bases between.

The chain employs TRBV15 and TRBJ1-2, with D tentatively TRBD1 (5 bases). Germline lookup yields CDR1 LNHNV and CDR2 YYDKDF (reference sequence). V dropped 0 bases and J dropped 2 bases, with 10 bases sitting between them. This CDR3 is 15 amino acids long. In DNA, the CDR3 is TGTGCCACCAGCAGAGAGTTTGGGGGGAACTATGGCTACACCTTC. It specifies CATSREFGGNYGYTF.